These T cell receptor beta chains were read from a single sample in a study of CD4+ T cells in melanoma. This table comes from immunoSEQ multiplex PCR, and its TCRdb copy is limited to in-frame clones, with some not included. The sample carries 17,000 or so clones, about 83% recorded once. Sequenced material: cells from a culture (not recorded whether cultured in vitro). These receptors were collected from a human donor with melanoma. Both conserved end residues are trimmed from each CDR3. The order of the fields is clone size, V gene, CDR3 protein. Clone size, where shown, is once, few, many, or a class for clones that have expanded.

>.|TRBV10-3
AISESTDTQY
>.|TRBV7-8
ASSLVFRDTQY
>.|TRBV6-5
ASSYLAGNTEAF
>few|TRBV6-1
ASSEALSGGSYEQY
>.|TRBV5-4
ASGQVLGYGYT
>.|TRBV5-1
ASSSASGGLETQY
>.|TRBV19
ASSMGGQYQETQY
>.|TRBV30
ALGASGNTIY
>.|TRBV5-1
ASSQNPPGQGYSGYT
>.|TRBV4-2
ASSFRSSGDGYT
>.|TRBV5-4
ASRGVGGIGYT
>.|TRBV5-1
ASSLSLAGGLETQY
>once|TRBV7-9
ASSFTQGEGGRAF
>.|TRBV11-2
ASRHGGAGETQY
>.|TRBV11-1
ASSLPQQGVNTEAF
>.|TRBV6-5
ASSYDTWGTEAF
>.|TRBV5-6
ASRHPSGANVLT
>few|TRBV23-1
ASSQSGGRGNTIY
>.|TRBV7-9
ASSPTPSFIYGYT
>once|TRBV6-5
ASSYSYTQETQY
>.|TRBV23-1
ASSSDRRTLQPQH
>.|TRBV5-1
ASSLIGEVEQY
>.|TRBV5-1
ASSATGTASPSYEQY
>.|TRBV29-1
SVAGTGDTGELF
>.|TRBV7-9
ASSLGAGAKNIQY
>few|TRBV7-3
ASKLNSGGGEAF
>.|TRBV29-1
SVEDWGTGSGGYT
>once|TRBV5-1
ASRATFSYNEQF
>.|TRBV30
AWSETGTEKLF
>.|TRBV19
ASSAKSRTDTQY
>few|TRBV27
ASRPGTASNQPQH
>once|TRBV11-2
ASSFSRGRDYGYT
>.|TRBV5-1
ASRAGDYYEQY
>few|TRBV7-7
ASSLYSFGEQF
>few|TRBV6-5
ASSYWQGTEAF
>.|TRBV6-1
ASSETPSLSYEQY